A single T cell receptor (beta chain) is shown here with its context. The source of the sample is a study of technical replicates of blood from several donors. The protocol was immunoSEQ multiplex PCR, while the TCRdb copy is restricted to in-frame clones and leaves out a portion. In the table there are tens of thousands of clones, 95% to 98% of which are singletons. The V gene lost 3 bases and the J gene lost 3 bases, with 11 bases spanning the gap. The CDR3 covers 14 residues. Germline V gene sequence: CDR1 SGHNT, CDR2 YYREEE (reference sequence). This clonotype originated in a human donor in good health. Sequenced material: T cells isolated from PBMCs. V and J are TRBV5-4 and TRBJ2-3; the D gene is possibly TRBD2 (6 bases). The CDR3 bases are TGTGCCAGCAGCTCGGGGACTTCGACAGATACGCAGTATTTT. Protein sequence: CASSSGTSTDTQYF.